This T cell receptor (beta chain) is from a study of T cell changes during pregnancy in multiple sclerosis. Assay used: immunoSEQ multiplex PCR; TCRdb lists only in-frame clones, some missing. The sample includes approximately 90,000 clones, approximately 90% of them seen just once. V was pared by 4 bases and J by 12 bases, with 12 bases between. The CDR3 extends over 11 amino acids. CDR1 and CDR2 from the germline V gene are LGHNA and YNFKEQ. This TCR derives from a female donor with multiple sclerosis, enrolled in a pregnancy study. The source material was peripheral blood, sampled before pregnancy. This chain uses TRBV4-2 with TRBJ1-1; D is undetermined. CDR3 in amino acids: CASSPGSGTFF. The CDR3 DNA sequence: TGTGCCAGCAGCCCCGGATCGGGGACTTTCTTT.